The subject of this entry is one T cell receptor (beta chain). The method was immunoSEQ multiplex PCR; TCRdb's version includes in-frame clones alone and lacks a portion of them. The sample carries under 50,000 clones, about 90% recorded once. Unstimulated Tregs (CD4+CD25+CD127-) and CD4+CD25- non-Tregs were sorted from PBMCs. Before regulatory T cell sorting, thawed PBMCs rested overnight at 37°C in roughly 190 IU/ml IL-2. These data originate in a study of Tregs in tolerant kidney transplant recipients. Germline assignment: CDR1 SGHTA and CDR2 FQGNSA. CDR3 size: 17 residues. V lost 3 bases, J lost 3 bases, and 5 bases stayed unmatched.

The rearrangement uses TRBV7-2 and TRBJ2-1, with 13 positions matching TRBD2. Specimen: Tregs from blood. The sequence derives from a human donor in good health. CDR3 residues: CASSLGGTSGIYNEQFF. The CDR3 DNA follows: TGTGCCAGCAGCTTGGGAGGGACTAGCGGGATCTACAATGAGCAGTTCTTC.